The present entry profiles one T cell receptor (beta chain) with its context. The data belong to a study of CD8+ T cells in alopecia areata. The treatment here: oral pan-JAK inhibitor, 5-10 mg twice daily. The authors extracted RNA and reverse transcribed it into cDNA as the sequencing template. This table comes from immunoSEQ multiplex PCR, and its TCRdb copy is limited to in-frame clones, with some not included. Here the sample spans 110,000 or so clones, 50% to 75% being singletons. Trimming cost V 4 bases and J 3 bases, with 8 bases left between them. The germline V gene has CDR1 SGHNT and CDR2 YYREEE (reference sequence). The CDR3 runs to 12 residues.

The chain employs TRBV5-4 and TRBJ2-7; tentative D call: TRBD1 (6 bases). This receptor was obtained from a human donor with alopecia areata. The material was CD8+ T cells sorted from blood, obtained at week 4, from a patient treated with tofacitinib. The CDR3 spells CASSPDSYEQYF. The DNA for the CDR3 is TGTGCCAGCAGCCCGGACAGCTACGAGCAGTACTTC.